Below are 9 T cell receptor beta chains sequenced from a single sample in a study of cytomegalovirus exposure and HLA in healthy donors (dated by TCRdb to about 2017). Receptor amplification or capture employed the immunoSEQ multiplex PCR assay. Drawn from immuneACCESS, this table holds only the in-frame rearrangements with V and J called that TCRdb kept. Clones are partly lost; checked studies trace under half to an unresolved V gene and leave the rest unexplained. The sample profile shows fewer than 130,000 clones; roughly 90% of them were found once. The ten largest clones represent approximately 1.9% of the sample. The sample was PBMCs. Every receptor here comes from a woman aged 18-29 years in good health and CMV-seronegative.

The chain combines TRBV29-1 with TRBJ1-2; weak D call: TRBD1 (5 bases). The germline V and J ends were trimmed by 7 bases and 4 bases, with 10 bases remaining between them. CDR3 length equals 11 residues. Germline V gene data show CDR1 as SQVTM and CDR2 as ANQGSEA. The CDR3 DNA sequence: TGCAGCGCTGACAGAAGCTATGGCTACACCTTC. It specifies CSADRSYGYTF.

This clone was counted only a few times. The chain joins TRBV7-9 to TRBJ1-1; D is perhaps TRBD1 (5 bases). The CDR3 spans 13 residues. Germline V gives CDR1 SEHNR, CDR2 FQNEAQ (reference sequence). With 5 bases removed from V and 4 bases from J, the gap between germline ends came to 11 bases. The CDR3 sequence is CASSLTGSTEAFF. The CDR3 DNA follows: TGTGCCAGCAGCCTTACAGGCTCCACTGAAGCTTTCTTT.

The chain employs TRBV7-2 and TRBJ1-5; D gene ambiguous. This CDR3 region has 15 residues. Trimming removed 1 base at V and 1 base at J, with 8 bases between. The germline CDR1 and CDR2 sequences are SGHTA and FQGNSA. Here the CDR3 DNA reads TGTGCCAGCAGCTTAGGGAGACGGAGCAATCAGCCCCAGCATTTT. The encoded protein is CASSLGRRSNQPQHF.

The chain has TRBV6-1 and TRBJ2-1; D uncertain. The CDR3 runs to 15 residues. The V end was cut by 0 bases, the J end by 8 bases, with 14 bases between. The germline V gene encodes CDR1 MNHNS and CDR2 SASEGT. CDR3 residues: CASSEATSLRDEQFF. Written as DNA, the CDR3 is TGTGCCAGCAGTGAAGCTACTTCACTACGGGATGAGCAGTTCTTC.

The chain carries TRBV10-3 and TRBJ2-7; possible D gene TRBD2, 6 bases. The V gene lost 2 bases and the J gene lost 3 bases, with 14 bases spanning the gap. CDR1 ENHRY and CDR2 SYGVKD come from the germline V gene. The CDR3 sequence is 15 residues long. CDR3 sequence (DNA): TGTGCCATCAGTGAGGCAGAGGAGGGCGTCTACGAGCAGTACTTC. This translates into CAISEAEEGVYEQYF.

The genes are TRBV25-1 and TRBJ2-1; TRBD2 aligns across 11 bases. This CDR3 region has 15 residues. The ends lost 6 bases at V and 8 bases at J; junction bases unmatched: 9. CDR1 and CDR2 (germline): MGHDK, SYGVNS. CDR3 DNA: TGTGCCAGCAGCACTCTAGCGGGAGGAGGGGATGAGCAGTTCTTC. This sequence encodes CASSTLAGGGDEQFF.

The chain combines TRBV28 with TRBJ2-1; tentatively, D is TRBD1 (5 bases). CDR3 size: 12 residues. Germline lookup yields CDR1 MDHEN and CDR2 SYDVKM. V was shortened by 5 bases and J by 6 bases, with 8 bases between the two germline ends. CDR3 nucleotide sequence: TGTGCCAGCAGTCCCGACAGCAATGAGCAGTTCTTC. Encoded protein: CASSPDSNEQFF.

This chain links TRBV6-5 with TRBJ2-7; maybe TRBD2 (6 bases). V was shortened by 4 bases and J by 1 base, with 14 bases between the two germline ends. This CDR3 is 15 amino acids long. Germline CDR1 MNHEY, CDR2 SVGAGI. The CDR3 loop reads CASSSQGGGSYEQYF. In nucleotides, the CDR3 is TGTGCCAGCAGTTCCCAAGGAGGAGGGTCCTACGAGCAGTACTTC.

This chain connects TRBV9 to TRBJ1-5, with D possibly matching TRBD1 (6 bases). The germline V gene encodes CDR1 SGDLS and CDR2 YYNGEE. The CDR3 covers 14 residues. The V and J ends lost 0 bases and 3 bases respectively, with 7 bases between them. CDR3 nucleotide sequence: TGTGCCAGCAGCGTAGGACAGGCCAATCAGCCCCAGCATTTT. Residues: CASSVGQANQPQHF. Looking up the rest from reference TRBV9 and TRBJ1-5 gives the full variable domain: DSGVTQTPKHLITATGQRVTLRCSPRSGDLSVYWYQQSLDQGLQFLIQYYNGEERAKGNILERFSAQQFPDLHSELNLSSLELGDSALYFCASSVGQANQPQHFGDGTRLSIL.